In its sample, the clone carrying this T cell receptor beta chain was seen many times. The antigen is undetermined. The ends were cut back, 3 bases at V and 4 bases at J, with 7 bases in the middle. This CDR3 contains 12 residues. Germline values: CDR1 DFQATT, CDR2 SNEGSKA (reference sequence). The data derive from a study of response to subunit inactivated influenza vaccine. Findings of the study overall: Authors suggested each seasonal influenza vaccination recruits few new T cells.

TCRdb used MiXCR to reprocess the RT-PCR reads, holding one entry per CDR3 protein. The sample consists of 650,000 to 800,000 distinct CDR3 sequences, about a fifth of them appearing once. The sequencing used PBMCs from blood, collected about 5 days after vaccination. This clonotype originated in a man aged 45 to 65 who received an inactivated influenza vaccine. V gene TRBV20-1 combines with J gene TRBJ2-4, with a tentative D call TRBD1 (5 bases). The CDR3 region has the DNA TGCAGTGCTAGCAGACAGAAAAACATTCAGTACTTC. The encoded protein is CSASRQKNIQYF.